Shown below are 5 T cell receptor beta chains from a single sample sequenced in a study of T cell responses to AZD1222 COVID-19 vaccine. TCRdb's table, derived via immunoSEQ multiplex PCR, lists solely in-frame clones and lacks some. The table shows some 120,000 clones, with about 85% occurring only once. Here the sequenced sample was peripheral blood, taken on day 0 of AZD1222 vaccination. These receptors were obtained from an adult in good health.

The rearrangement links TRBV21-1 to TRBJ1-1. TRBV21-1 constitutes a pseudogene. This CDR3 is built from 16 residues. The CDR3 protein is CASSLRDPLWNTEAFF. DNA for the CDR3: TGTGCCAGCAGCCTACGGGACCCACTCTGGAACACTGAAGCTTTCTTT.

The rearrangement uses TRBV6-4 and TRBJ2-2; maybe TRBD1 (5 bases). From germline, CDR1 is MRHNA and CDR2 SNTAGT. With 2 bases removed from V and 2 bases from J, the gap between germline ends came to 12 bases. The CDR3 is 16 amino acids. CDR3 bases: TGTGCCAGCAGTGACGGTGCAGGGCGAAACACCGGGGAGCTGTTTTTT. Its translation is CASSDGAGRNTGELFF.

The chain combines TRBV5-5 with TRBJ2-7; 9 bases are a match to TRBD1. The V gene end was trimmed by 7 bases and the J gene end by 4 bases; junction bases not matched to a gene: 9. This CDR3 is 14 amino acids long. Looked up from germline, CDR1 is SGHKS and CDR2 is YYEKEE (reference sequence). The CDR3 region has the DNA TGTGCCAGCCACACCACAGGGGGCGGGTACGAGCAGTACTTC. Encoded protein: CASHTTGGGYEQYF.

DNA for the CDR3: TGTGCCAGCAGTCCAGAGATGAGGGGCTACACCTTC. It yields the protein CASSPEMRGYTF. The chain carries TRBV5-5 and TRBJ1-2; no definite D call. CDR3 length equals 12 residues. Germline-derived CDR1 and CDR2 are SGHKS and YYEKEE (reference sequence). Trimming removed 5 bases from V and 8 bases from J, with 13 bases in between.

The rearrangement links TRBV4-1 to TRBJ1-5; D might be TRBD1 (6 bases). Trimming stripped 1 base from V and 6 bases from J, with 13 bases between. Germline-derived CDR1 and CDR2 are MGHRA and YSYEKL. CDR3 length: 15 residues. The CDR3 here is CASSQGQVLIQPQHF. CDR3 sequence (DNA): TGCGCCAGCAGCCAAGGACAGGTGTTAATTCAGCCCCAGCATTTT.